This T cell receptor (beta chain) was sequenced in a study of T cell clonotyping in hematopoietic cell transplantation. V dropped 3 bases and J dropped 0 bases, with 9 bases sitting between them. The CDR3 length is 15 residues. Germline assignment: CDR1 SNHLY and CDR2 FYNNEI. On this clone itself: Antigen: not known.

Using immunoSEQ multiplex PCR, the repertoire was profiled, and TCRdb retains in-frame clones only, with some absent. This sample has over 10,000 clones, with about half found just once. Overall study findings and caveats: Pathologically expanded recipient clonotypes increased progressively from day 30 to day 180 as diversity fell. Few recipient clonotypes overlapped donors; over 97% were de novo at given depth.

The chain is built from TRBV2 and TRBJ1-3; no reliable D call. Sequencing was carried out using peripheral blood mononuclear cells. The receptor comes from a man in his forties or fifties in good health. Some clones in this sample may be carry-over from other donors' samples. The CDR3 is CASSESWISGNTIYF. The CDR3 DNA sequence: TGTGCCAGCAGTGAGTCGTGGATCTCTGGAAACACCATATATTTT.